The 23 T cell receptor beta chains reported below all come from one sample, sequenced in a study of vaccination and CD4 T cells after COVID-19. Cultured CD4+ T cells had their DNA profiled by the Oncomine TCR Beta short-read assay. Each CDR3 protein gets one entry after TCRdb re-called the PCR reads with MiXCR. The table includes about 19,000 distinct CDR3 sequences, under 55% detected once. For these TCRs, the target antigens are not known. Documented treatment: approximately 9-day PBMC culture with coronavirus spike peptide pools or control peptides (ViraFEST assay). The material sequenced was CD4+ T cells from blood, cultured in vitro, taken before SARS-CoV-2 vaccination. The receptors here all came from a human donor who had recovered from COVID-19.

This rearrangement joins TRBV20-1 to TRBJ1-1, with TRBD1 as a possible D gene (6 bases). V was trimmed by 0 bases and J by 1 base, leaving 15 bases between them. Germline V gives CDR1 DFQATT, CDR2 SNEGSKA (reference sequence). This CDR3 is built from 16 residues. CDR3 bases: TGCAGTGCTAGAGATTATGGGACACCGTCGAACACTGAAGCTTTCTTT. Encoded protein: CSARDYGTPSNTEAFF.

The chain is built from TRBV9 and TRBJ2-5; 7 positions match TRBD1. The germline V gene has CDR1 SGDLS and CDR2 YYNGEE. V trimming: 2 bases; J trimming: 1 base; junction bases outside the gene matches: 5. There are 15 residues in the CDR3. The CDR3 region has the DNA TGTGCCAGCAGCGTGGGGACAGCTACCCAAGAGACCCAGTACTTC. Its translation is CASSVGTATQETQYF.

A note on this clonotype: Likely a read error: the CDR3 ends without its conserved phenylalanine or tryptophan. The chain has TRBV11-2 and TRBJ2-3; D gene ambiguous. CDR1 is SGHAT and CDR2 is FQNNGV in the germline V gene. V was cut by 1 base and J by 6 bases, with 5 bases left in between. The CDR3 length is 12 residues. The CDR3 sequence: CASSLVSDTQYS. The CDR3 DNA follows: TGTGCCAGCAGCTTAGTCTCTGATACGCAGTATTCT.

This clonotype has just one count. This chain's CDR3 is CASSTGTSGPSTDTQYF. In DNA, the CDR3 is TGTGCCAGTAGTACTGGGACTAGCGGGCCCAGCACAGATACGCAGTATTTT. V and J are TRBV19 and TRBJ2-3, with 12 bases identical to TRBD2. There are 17 residues in the CDR3. The V gene's germline CDR1 is LNHDA and CDR2 SQIVND (reference sequence). V lost 4 bases, J lost 0 bases, and 5 bases stayed unmatched.

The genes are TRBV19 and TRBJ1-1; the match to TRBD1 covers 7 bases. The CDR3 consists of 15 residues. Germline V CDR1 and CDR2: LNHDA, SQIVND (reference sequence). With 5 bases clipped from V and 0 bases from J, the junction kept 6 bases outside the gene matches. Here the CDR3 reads CASSPRDRMNTEAFF. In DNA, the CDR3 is TGTGCCAGTAGTCCGAGGGACAGAATGAACACTGAAGCTTTCTTT. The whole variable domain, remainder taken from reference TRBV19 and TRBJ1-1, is DGGITQSPKYLFRKEGQNVTLSCEQNLNHDAMYWYRQDPGQGLRLIYYSQIVNDFQKGDIAEGYSVSREKKESFPLTVTSAQKNPTAFYLCASSPRDRMNTEAFFGQGTRLTVV.

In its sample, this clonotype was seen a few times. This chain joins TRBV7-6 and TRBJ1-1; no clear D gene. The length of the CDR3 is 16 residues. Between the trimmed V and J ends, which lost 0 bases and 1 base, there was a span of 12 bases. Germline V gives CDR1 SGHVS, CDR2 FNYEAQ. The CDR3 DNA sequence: TGTGCCAGCAGCTTAGCCTATGAGGATCCGAACACTGAAGCTTTCTTT. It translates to CASSLAYEDPNTEAFF.

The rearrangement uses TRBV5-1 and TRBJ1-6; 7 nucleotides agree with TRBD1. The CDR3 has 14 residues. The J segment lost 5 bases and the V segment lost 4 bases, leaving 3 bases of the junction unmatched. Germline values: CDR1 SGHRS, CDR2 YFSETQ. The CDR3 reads CASSAGTDNSPLHF. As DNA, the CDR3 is TGCGCCAGCAGCGCTGGGACAGATAATTCACCCCTCCACTTT.

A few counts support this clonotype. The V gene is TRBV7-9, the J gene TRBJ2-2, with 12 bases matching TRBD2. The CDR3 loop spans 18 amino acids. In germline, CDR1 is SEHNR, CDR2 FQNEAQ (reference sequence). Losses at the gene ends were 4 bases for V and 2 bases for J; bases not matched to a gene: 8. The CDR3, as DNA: TGTGCCAGCAGCTCTCTGACTAGCGGGGGCTTCAACACCGGGGAGCTGTTTTTT. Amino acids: CASSSLTSGGFNTGELFF.

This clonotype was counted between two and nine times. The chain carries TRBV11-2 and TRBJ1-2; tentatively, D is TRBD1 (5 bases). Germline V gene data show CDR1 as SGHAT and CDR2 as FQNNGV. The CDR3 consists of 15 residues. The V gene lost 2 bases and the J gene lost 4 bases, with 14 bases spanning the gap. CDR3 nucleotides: TGTGCCAGCAGCTTATCCCGCCAGGGCAGCTATGGCTACACCTTC. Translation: CASSLSRQGSYGYTF.

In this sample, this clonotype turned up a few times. The CDR3 region has the DNA TGTGCCAGCAGCTCACCTCTTGGAGCAACTAATGAAAAACTGTTTTTT. This codes for CASSSPLGATNEKLFF. The chain employs TRBV28 and TRBJ1-4; D gene uncertain. Trimming stripped 6 bases from V and 0 bases from J, with 14 bases between. Germline V gene sequence: CDR1 MDHEN, CDR2 SYDVKM. The CDR3 consists of 16 residues.

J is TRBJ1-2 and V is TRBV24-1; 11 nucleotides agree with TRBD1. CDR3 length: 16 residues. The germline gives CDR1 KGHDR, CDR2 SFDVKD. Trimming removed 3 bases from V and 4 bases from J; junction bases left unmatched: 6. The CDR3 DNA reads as TGTGCCACCAGTGATCCCGGACAGGGGGCAGGCTATGGCTACACCTTC. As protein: CATSDPGQGAGYGYTF.

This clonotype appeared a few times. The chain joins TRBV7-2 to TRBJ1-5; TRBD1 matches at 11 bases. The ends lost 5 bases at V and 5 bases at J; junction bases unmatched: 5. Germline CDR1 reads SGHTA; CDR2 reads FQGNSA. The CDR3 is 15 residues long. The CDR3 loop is CASSPGQGADQPQHF. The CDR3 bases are TGTGCCAGCAGCCCAGGACAGGGGGCGGATCAGCCCCAGCATTTT.

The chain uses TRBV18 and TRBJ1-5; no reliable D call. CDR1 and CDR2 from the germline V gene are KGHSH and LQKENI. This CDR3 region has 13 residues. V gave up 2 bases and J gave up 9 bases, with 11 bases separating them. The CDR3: CASSPEGDRPQHF. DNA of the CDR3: TGTGCCAGCTCACCAGAAGGTGATCGGCCCCAGCATTTT.

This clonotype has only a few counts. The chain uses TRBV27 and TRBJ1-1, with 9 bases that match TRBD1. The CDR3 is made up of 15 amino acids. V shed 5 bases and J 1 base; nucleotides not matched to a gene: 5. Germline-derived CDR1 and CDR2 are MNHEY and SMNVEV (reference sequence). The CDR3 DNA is TGTGCCAGCAGTCGGCCGGGACAGGGGAACACTGAAGCTTTCTTT. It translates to CASSRPGQGNTEAFF.

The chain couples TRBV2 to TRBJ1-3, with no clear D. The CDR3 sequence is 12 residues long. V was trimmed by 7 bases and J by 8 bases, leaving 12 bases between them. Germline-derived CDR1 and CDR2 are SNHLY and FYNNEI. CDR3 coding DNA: TGTGCCAGCAAGCAGGAAGGAGACACCATATATTTT. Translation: CASKQEGDTIYF.

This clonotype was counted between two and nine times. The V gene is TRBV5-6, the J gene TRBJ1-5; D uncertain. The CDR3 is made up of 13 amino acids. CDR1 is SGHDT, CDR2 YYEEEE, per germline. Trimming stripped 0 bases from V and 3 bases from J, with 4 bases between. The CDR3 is CASSLGFNQPQHF. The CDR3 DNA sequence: TGTGCCAGCAGCTTGGGGTTCAATCAGCCCCAGCATTTT.

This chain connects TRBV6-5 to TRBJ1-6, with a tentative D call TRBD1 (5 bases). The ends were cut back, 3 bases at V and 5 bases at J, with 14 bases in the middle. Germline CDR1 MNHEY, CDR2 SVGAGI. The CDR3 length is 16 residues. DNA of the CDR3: TGTGCCAGCAGTTATTCCTTCCCGGGGCATAATTCACCCCTCCACTTT. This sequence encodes CASSYSFPGHNSPLHF.

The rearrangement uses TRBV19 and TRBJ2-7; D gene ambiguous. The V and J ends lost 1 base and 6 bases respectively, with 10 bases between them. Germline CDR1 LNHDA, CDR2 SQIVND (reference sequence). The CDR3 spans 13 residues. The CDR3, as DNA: TGTGCCAGTAGTATAGCACAATCGGTCGAGCAGTACTTC. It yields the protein CASSIAQSVEQYF. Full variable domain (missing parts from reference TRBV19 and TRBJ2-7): DGGITQSPKYLFRKEGQNVTLSCEQNLNHDAMYWYRQDPGQGLRLIYYSQIVNDFQKGDIAEGYSVSREKKESFPLTVTSAQKNPTAFYLCASSIAQSVEQYFGPGTRLTVT.

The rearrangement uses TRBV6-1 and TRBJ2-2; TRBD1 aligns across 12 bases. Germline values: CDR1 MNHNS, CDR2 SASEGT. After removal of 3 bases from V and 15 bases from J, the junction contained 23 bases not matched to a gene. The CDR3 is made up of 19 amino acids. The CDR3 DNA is TGTGCCAGCAGTGAGGACATTTTCCGGGACAGGGGGCTGCTTTCCGGTGTGTTTTTT. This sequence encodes CASSEDIFRDRGLLSGVFF.

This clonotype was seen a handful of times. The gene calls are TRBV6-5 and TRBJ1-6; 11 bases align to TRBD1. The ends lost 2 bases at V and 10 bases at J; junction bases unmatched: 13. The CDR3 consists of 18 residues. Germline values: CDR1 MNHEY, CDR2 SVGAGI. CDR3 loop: CASSYGPGQGGDGSPLHF. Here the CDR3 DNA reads TGTGCCAGCAGTTACGGTCCGGGACAGGGGGGCGATGGGTCACCCCTCCACTTT.

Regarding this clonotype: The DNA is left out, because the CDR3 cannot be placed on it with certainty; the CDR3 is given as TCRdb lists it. The CDR3 region is CISVPEAPDRNSPYEQYF. V gene TRBV7-5 combines with J gene TRBJ2-7; the D call of TRBD1 is as the table states it, not checked on the DNA. TRBV7-5 is classified as a pseudogene. The CDR3 adds up to 18 amino acids, both ends counted.

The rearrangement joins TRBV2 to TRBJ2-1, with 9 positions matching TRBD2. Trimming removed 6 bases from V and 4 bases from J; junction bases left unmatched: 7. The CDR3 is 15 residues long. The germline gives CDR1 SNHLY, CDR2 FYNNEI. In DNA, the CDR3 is TGTGCCAGCAGCCCTAGCGGGGCCTTTTACAATGAGCAGTTCTTC. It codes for CASSPSGAFYNEQFF.

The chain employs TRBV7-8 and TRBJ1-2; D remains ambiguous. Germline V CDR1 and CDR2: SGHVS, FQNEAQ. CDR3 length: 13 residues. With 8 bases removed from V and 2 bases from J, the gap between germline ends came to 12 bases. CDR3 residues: CASSPGRNYGYTF. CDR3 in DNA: TGTGCCAGCTCGCCCGGGAGAAACTATGGCTACACCTTC.